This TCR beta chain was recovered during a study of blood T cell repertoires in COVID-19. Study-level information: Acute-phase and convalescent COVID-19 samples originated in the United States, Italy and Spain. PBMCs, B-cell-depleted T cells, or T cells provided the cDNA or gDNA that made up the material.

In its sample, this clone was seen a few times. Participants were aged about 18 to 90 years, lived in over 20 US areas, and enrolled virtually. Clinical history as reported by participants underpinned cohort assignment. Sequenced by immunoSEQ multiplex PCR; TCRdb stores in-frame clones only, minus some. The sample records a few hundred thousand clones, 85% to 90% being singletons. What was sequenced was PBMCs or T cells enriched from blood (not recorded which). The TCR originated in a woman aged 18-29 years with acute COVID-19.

CDR3 region: CASSLTGGAYNEQFF. DNA of the CDR3: TGTGCCAGCAGCTTAACGGGAGGGGCCTACAATGAGCAGTTCTTC. This chain joins TRBV5-4 and TRBJ2-1; 8 positions agree with TRBD2. Trimming at V came to 2 bases and at J to 2 bases, leaving 3 bases not matched to a gene. The CDR3 totals 15 residues. Germline assignment: CDR1 SGHNT and CDR2 YYREEE (reference sequence).